This entry features one T cell receptor beta chain sequence. Its cognate antigen is unknown. TCRdb ran MiXCR on the reads and lists one entry per CDR3 protein. This table holds around 430,000 distinct CDR3 sequences, approximately 40% found once. The data are from a study of T cell repertoires in cytomegalovirus infection. Study-wide context: Carrying CMV and the relevant HLA type showed in public TCR beta signatures.

This CDR3 has 14 residues. Unmatched junction bases numbered 7, after V lost 3 bases and J lost 9 bases. Looked up from germline, CDR1 is SGHTA and CDR2 is FQGTGA. This chain uses TRBV7-3 with TRBJ2-1, with 8 bases matching TRBD2. The receptor's source is a human donor in good health (CMV status not recorded). Some clones in this sample may be carry-over from other donors' samples. Sequencing used cultured PBMCs, obtained from culture after CMV antigen stimulation. The chain's CDR3 is CASSFWREVGEQFF. The CDR3 nucleotides are TGTGCCAGCAGCTTTTGGCGGGAGGTTGGTGAGCAGTTCTTC. Full variable domain (rest looked up from reference TRBV7-3 and TRBJ2-1): GAGVSQTPSNKVTEKGKYVELRCDPISGHTALYWYRQSLGQGPEFLIYFQGTGAADDSGLPNDRFFAVRPEGSVSTLKIQRTERGDSAVYLCASSFWREVGEQFFGPGTRLTVL.